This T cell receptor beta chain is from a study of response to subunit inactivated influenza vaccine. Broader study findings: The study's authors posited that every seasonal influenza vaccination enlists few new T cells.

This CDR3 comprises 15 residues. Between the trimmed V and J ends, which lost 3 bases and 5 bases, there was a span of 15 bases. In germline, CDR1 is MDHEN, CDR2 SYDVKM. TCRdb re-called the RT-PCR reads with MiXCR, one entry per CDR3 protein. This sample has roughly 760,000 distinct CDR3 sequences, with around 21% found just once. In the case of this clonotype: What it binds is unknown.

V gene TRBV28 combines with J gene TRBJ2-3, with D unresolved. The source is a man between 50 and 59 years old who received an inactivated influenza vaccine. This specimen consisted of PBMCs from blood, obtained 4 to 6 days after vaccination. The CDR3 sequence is CASSFFDGGEDTQYF. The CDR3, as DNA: TGTGCCAGCAGTTTCTTTGACGGTGGTGAAGATACGCAGTATTTT.